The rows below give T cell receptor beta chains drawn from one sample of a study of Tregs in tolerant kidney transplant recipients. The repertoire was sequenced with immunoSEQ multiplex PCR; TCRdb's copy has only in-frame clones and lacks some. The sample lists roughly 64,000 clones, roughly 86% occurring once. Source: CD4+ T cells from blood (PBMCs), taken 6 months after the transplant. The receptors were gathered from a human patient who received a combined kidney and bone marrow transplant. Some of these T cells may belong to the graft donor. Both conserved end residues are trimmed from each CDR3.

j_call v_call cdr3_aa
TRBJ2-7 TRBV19 ASSMAYGGSYEQY
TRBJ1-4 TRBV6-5 ASSLKRF
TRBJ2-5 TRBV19 ASSKLGPETQY
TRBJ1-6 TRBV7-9 ASSLSGGGSPLH
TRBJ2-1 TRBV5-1 ASSLALLGQGYYNEQF
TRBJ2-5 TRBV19 ASKDRGGQETQY
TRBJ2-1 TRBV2 ASSDRDRGLGEQF
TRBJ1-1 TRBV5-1 ASRLFMATEAF
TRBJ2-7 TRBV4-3 ASSQDPATPGIYEQY
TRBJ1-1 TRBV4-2 ASSQDIAPEGAEGAF